The 22 T cell receptor beta chains reported below all come from one sample, sequenced in a study of spatial heterogeneity in lung cancer. Their cognate antigens are unknown. The study's findings and limits: Higher tumor mutation counts went along with higher counts of expanded intratumoral alpha and beta TCRs.

The time point here: sample taken at primary tumor resection. TCRdb re-analysed the 5' RACE reads in MiXCR, keeping a single row per CDR3 protein. There are about 5,100 distinct CDR3 sequences in the sample; approximately 6.5% occur only once, and roughly 19% lies in the top ten. Here the sequenced sample was lung tumor tissue, taken at surgery. The receptors were sampled from a male donor with early-stage non-small cell lung cancer.

This clonotype was seen only a few times. The chain is built from TRBV5-1 and TRBJ2-3, with no clear D. Germline CDR1 is SGHRS and CDR2 is YFSETQ. The CDR3 is 13 residues long. V was shortened by 3 bases and J by 6 bases, with 11 bases between the two germline ends. CDR3 protein: CASSSGPLDTQYF. The CDR3 nucleotides are TGCGCCAGCAGCTCAGGACCCTTGGATACGCAGTATTTT.

In its sample, this clonotype ranks as medium-sized (0.01 to 0.1%). The chain combines TRBV12-3 or TRBV12-4 with TRBJ1-3; the D gene is possibly TRBD1 (6 bases). Between the trimmed V and J ends, which lost 2 bases and 4 bases, there was a span of 9 bases. This CDR3 comprises 14 residues. The CDR3 bases are TGTGCCAGCAGTTTAAACAGGGCCGGAAACACCATATATTTT. Amino acid sequence: CASSLNRAGNTIYF.

There are many counts of this clonotype. The V gene is TRBV27, the J gene TRBJ1-2; D perhaps matches TRBD1 (5 bases). The CDR3 has 14 residues. Trimming cost V 6 bases and J 4 bases, with 15 bases left between them. Germline loops: CDR1 MNHEY, CDR2 SMNVEV (reference sequence). The CDR3, as DNA: TGTGCCAGCAGGGACACCGGGGGTGGCTATGGCTACACCTTC. This sequence encodes CASRDTGGGYGYTF.

This clonotype has a count of ten or more. The CDR3, as DNA: TGTGCCAGCAGGGACCCAGGGCCTTACGAGCAGTACTTC. Its protein product is CASRDPGPYEQYF. The V and J genes are TRBV2 and TRBJ2-7; TRBD1 might be the D (5 bases). CDR1 and CDR2 from the germline V gene are SNHLY and FYNNEI. This CDR3 contains 13 residues. The germline V and J ends were trimmed by 6 bases and 4 bases, with 13 bases remaining between them.

This clonotype was counted a few times. With a much larger clone just one base away, this may be a read error. The rearrangement uses TRBV5-5 and TRBJ1-3; perhaps TRBD1 as D (5 bases). The CDR3 covers 15 residues. Germline CDR1 and CDR2: SGHKS and YYEKEE (reference sequence). CDR3 sequence: CVSSFPGTRGNTIYF. The CDR3 nucleotides read TGTGTCAGCAGCTTTCCCGGGACGCGAGGAAACACCATATATTTT.

V usage is TRBV3-1 and J usage is TRBJ2-2; D not certain. This CDR3 region has 12 residues. Trimming pared 2 bases from V and 7 bases from J, leaving 5 bases between. Looked up from germline, CDR1 is LGHDT and CDR2 is YNNKEL (reference sequence). The CDR3 sequence is CASSQQGGELFF. CDR3 nucleotide sequence: TGTGCCAGCAGCCAACAAGGCGGGGAGCTGTTTTTT.

This clonotype was detected only a few times. This chain connects TRBV10-2 to TRBJ1-5, with D hard to call. Germline-derived CDR1 and CDR2 are WSHSY and SAAADI. V lost 0 bases to trimming and J lost 6 bases, with 9 bases between them. The CDR3 consists of 14 residues. For the CDR3, the DNA is TGCGCCAGCAGTGAGTCGGTAGCAAGTCAGCCCCAGCATTTT. Protein sequence: CASSESVASQPQHF.

In this sample, this clonotype turned up many times. V usage is TRBV10-3 and J usage is TRBJ2-7; D call uncertain. V lost 11 bases, J lost 0 bases, and 14 bases lay in between. This CDR3 has 13 amino acids. The germline V gene has CDR1 ENHRY and CDR2 SYGVKD. The CDR3 sequence is CALQDGHSYEQYF. The CDR3 DNA reads TGTGCCCTCCAGGACGGCCACTCCTACGAGCAGTACTTC.

The CDR3 DNA sequence: TGTGCCAGTGGACAGGGATCGTATGGCTACACCTTC. Translation gives CASGQGSYGYTF. The chain links TRBV18 to TRBJ1-2; TRBD1 aligns across 8 bases. The junction had 5 bases not matched to a gene; V was cut back by 9 bases and J by 5 bases. Looked up from germline, CDR1 is KGHSH and CDR2 is LQKENI. The CDR3 is 12 residues long.

This clonotype is medium-sized by share. The chain is built from TRBV4-1 and TRBJ1-2; D perhaps matches TRBD1 (5 bases). Trimming pared 3 bases from V and 4 bases from J, leaving 18 bases between. The CDR3 runs to 16 residues. From germline, CDR1 is MGHRA and CDR2 YSYEKL. DNA for the CDR3: TGCGCCAGCAGCCAGGATAGACTGACAGCTCCCTATGGCTACACCTTC. Translated, it gives CASSQDRLTAPYGYTF.

This clonotype was recorded many times. The V gene is TRBV5-1, the J gene TRBJ2-2; tentatively, D is TRBD2 (6 bases). Trimming cost V 0 bases and J 6 bases, with 12 bases left between them. Germline V gene data show CDR1 as SGHRS and CDR2 as YFSETQ. The length of the CDR3 is 15 residues. CDR3 coding DNA: TGCGCCAGCAGCTTGGCGGGAGTATCCGCCGGGGAGCTGTTTTTT. Protein product: CASSLAGVSAGELFF.

This clonotype is medium-sized by share. This rearrangement joins TRBV4-3 to TRBJ2-7, with 7 positions matching TRBD2. CDR1 is LGHNA and CDR2 is YSLEER in the germline V gene. The V segment lost 4 bases and the J segment 4 bases; nucleotides outside the gene matches: 13. The CDR3 is 16 residues long. The CDR3 DNA reads as TGCGCCAGCAGCCGCCGGTACGAGACTAGCAGTTACGAGCAGTACTTC. The encoded protein is CASSRRYETSSYEQYF.

The V gene is TRBV27, the J gene TRBJ2-7, with 9 bases matching TRBD1. J lost 2 bases, V lost 8 bases, and 16 bases had no gene match. CDR3 length equals 17 residues. Germline CDR1 MNHEY, CDR2 SMNVEV (reference sequence). The CDR3 bases are TGTGCCAGCGGCAACCCCTCAGTACAGGGGGCGGCCTACGAGCAGTACTTC. Translated: CASGNPSVQGAAYEQYF.

Ten or more counts support this clonotype. The chain links TRBV2 to TRBJ1-1, with D unclear. Per germline, CDR1 SNHLY and CDR2 FYNNEI. The CDR3 runs to 14 residues. Deletions cut 2 bases from V and 1 base from J, with 8 bases between. CDR3 sequence reads: CASSESGWNTEAFF. CDR3 nucleotide sequence: TGTGCCAGCAGTGAAAGTGGATGGAACACTGAAGCTTTCTTT.

This clonotype qualifies as medium-sized. The J gene is TRBJ2-2, the V gene TRBV27; 8 bases fit TRBD2. Germline V lookup: CDR1 MNHEY, CDR2 SMNVEV (reference sequence). CDR3 length: 17 amino acids. With V trimmed by 7 bases and J by 3 bases, 13 bases remained unmatched. This CDR3 is CASKNRVGLDDTGELFF. For the CDR3, the DNA is TGTGCCAGCAAGAACAGGGTGGGACTAGACGACACCGGGGAGCTGTTTTTT.

This clonotype was picked up a small number of times. A much larger clone lies one base from this, so it may be a read error. The chain joins TRBV29-1 to TRBJ2-7, with 10 bases fitting TRBD2. Germline values: CDR1 SQVTM, CDR2 ANQGSEA. J lost 7 bases, V lost 5 bases, and 11 bases had no gene match. This CDR3 comprises 14 residues. CDR3 protein: CSVLISGRGGEQYF. The DNA of the CDR3 is TGCAGCGTTCTGATAAGCGGGAGGGGGGGAGAGCAGTACTTC.

This clonotype was counted ten times or more. This chain uses TRBV28 with TRBJ1-6; a possible D gene is TRBD1 (6 bases). Trimming left V 6 bases short and J 13 bases short, with 19 bases between. CDR1 and CDR2 from the germline V gene are MDHEN and SYDVKM. This CDR3 has 14 residues. This CDR3 is CASRVYKDQGPLHF. The CDR3 DNA sequence: TGTGCCAGCAGAGTTTATAAGGATCAGGGGCCCCTCCACTTT.

By share, this clonotype counts as medium-sized. The chain links TRBV12-3 or TRBV12-4 to TRBJ2-7; 8 bases map to TRBD1. The V gene end was trimmed by 6 bases and the J gene end by 4 bases; junction bases not matched to a gene: 8. CDR3 length: 14 residues. This chain's CDR3 is CASRETGELYEQYF. The CDR3 DNA follows: TGTGCCAGCAGAGAGACAGGGGAGCTGTACGAGCAGTACTTC.

V and J are TRBV6-5 and TRBJ1-2, with D unclear. Germline values: CDR1 MNHEY, CDR2 SVGAGI. V gave up 7 bases and J gave up 2 bases, with 17 bases separating them. CDR3 length: 15 amino acids. This CDR3 is CASTARAEQNYGYTF. The CDR3 DNA reads TGTGCCAGCACTGCAAGGGCAGAACAAAACTATGGCTACACCTTC.

This clonotype was recorded many times. The chain carries TRBV29-1 and TRBJ2-2; D possibly corresponds to TRBD1 (6 bases). V was trimmed by 5 bases and J by 1 base, leaving 11 bases between them. Germline assignment: CDR1 SQVTM and CDR2 ANQGSEA. This CDR3 is built from 14 residues. The CDR3 spells CSVQRTENTGELFF. The DNA of the CDR3 is TGCAGCGTTCAAAGGACAGAGAACACCGGGGAGCTGTTTTTT.

This clonotype is classed as medium-sized. The V call is TRBV10-3, the J call TRBJ2-5; 8 nucleotides agree with TRBD1. Per the germline V gene, CDR1 is ENHRY and CDR2 is SYGVKD. V dropped 3 bases and J dropped 4; count of bases not matched to a gene: 4. This CDR3 spans 14 amino acids. CDR3 nucleotides: TGTGCCATCAGTGACTCAGGGGGCCTAGAGACCCAGTACTTC. Its protein product is CAISDSGGLETQYF.

This clonotype was detected many times. The CDR3 nucleotides read TGTGCCAGCAGGAAACTAGGAACCACCGGGGAGCTGTTTTTT. It specifies CASRKLGTTGELFF. The chain recombines TRBV7-2 with TRBJ2-2; maybe TRBD2 (5 bases). The V end lost 6 bases, the J end lost 4 bases, and 12 bases lay between the germline ends. The CDR3 consists of 14 residues. Germline-derived CDR1 and CDR2 are SGHTA and FQGNSA.